This T cell receptor beta chain was identified in a study of T cell repertoires in cytomegalovirus infection. Study-level background: Peptides in the study included HLA-C-restricted and HLA-B-restricted CMV epitopes. Indications of both CMV infection and matching HLA type were provided by public TCR beta signatures. Findings and limits, study-wide: Ex vivo, HLA-C-restricted CMV-specific TCR beta clonotypes prevailed over the rest of the response.

Between the trimmed V and J ends, which lost 0 bases and 3 bases, there was a span of 8 bases. The CDR3 runs to 14 residues. The germline V gene encodes CDR1 LGHNA and CDR2 YSLEER. About this clonotype itself: Antigen: not known.

Via MiXCR, TCRdb re-called the reads, giving one row per CDR3 protein. The sample comprises some 940,000 distinct CDR3 sequences, roughly 30% of which are singletons, and about an eighth rests with the top ten. This chain links TRBV4-3 with TRBJ1-1; no reliable D call. Specimen: cultured CD8+ T cells from PBMCs, collected from culture after CMV antigen stimulation. The origin of this receptor is a human donor in good health (CMV status not recorded). Some clones in this sample may be carry-over from other donors' samples. CDR3 coding DNA: TGCGCCAGCAGCCAAGAACGGTGGGACACTGAAGCTTTCTTT. Residues: CASSQERWDTEAFF.